Shown below are 26 T cell receptor beta chains from a single sample sequenced in a study of post-analysis software for immune sequencing data. Findings of the study overall: Patients showed TRBV5-6, TRBV5-1 and TRBV20-1 among a few TRBV segments more frequent than in controls.

No antigens are known for them. The TCR beta cDNA libraries contained unique molecular identifiers. TCRdb processed the PCR reads anew with MiXCR; each CDR3 protein has one entry. Of approximately 350,000 distinct CDR3 sequences listed, around 37% are singletons. Sequenced material: blood. These receptor sequences come from a girl aged 10 to 17 with multiple sclerosis.

The table lists this clonotype with a few counts. The chain employs TRBV20-1 and TRBJ1-5, with 7 bases identical to TRBD1. The CDR3 has 15 residues. Germline V CDR1 and CDR2: DFQATT, SNEGSKA (reference sequence). The V segment lost 0 bases and the J segment 7 bases; nucleotides outside the gene matches: 9. The CDR3 sequence is CSARDTWTGKQPQHF. The DNA for the CDR3 is TGCAGTGCTAGAGACACCTGGACAGGTAAACAGCCCCAGCATTTT.

The table lists this clonotype with many counts. The chain has TRBV27 and TRBJ2-2; no reliable D call. Trimming removed 2 bases at V and 2 bases at J, with 6 bases between. The CDR3 covers 14 residues. Germline V CDR1 and CDR2: MNHEY, SMNVEV (reference sequence). CDR3 sequence: CASSLGSNTGELFF. The CDR3 DNA sequence: TGTGCCAGCAGTTTAGGTAGTAACACCGGGGAGCTGTTTTTT.

J is TRBJ2-1 and V is TRBV9, with D hard to call. CDR3 length equals 12 residues. The germline V gene has CDR1 SGDLS and CDR2 YYNGEE. The V gene lost 3 bases and the J gene lost 9 bases, with 10 bases spanning the gap. The CDR3 bases are TGTGCCAGCAGCGCCGGGCCCGGTGAGCAGTTCTTC. It encodes CASSAGPGEQFF. Drawing the rest from reference TRBV9 and TRBJ2-1, the complete variable domain is DSGVTQTPKHLITATGQRVTLRCSPRSGDLSVYWYQQSLDQGLQFLIQYYNGEERAKGNILERFSAQQFPDLHSELNLSSLELGDSALYFCASSAGPGEQFFGPGTRLTVL.

This clonotype was picked up a small number of times. This chain joins TRBV5-1 and TRBJ2-7; the D is unclear. Germline-derived CDR1 and CDR2 are SGHRS and YFSETQ. Trimming removed 2 bases at V and 5 bases at J, with 8 bases between. The CDR3 loop spans 12 amino acids. This CDR3 reads CASSLSGDEQYF. CDR3 in DNA: TGCGCCAGCAGCTTAAGTGGGGACGAGCAGTACTTC. Supplemented by reference TRBV5-1 and TRBJ2-7, the full variable domain reads KAGVTQTPRYLIKTRGQQVTLSCSPISGHRSVSWYQQTPGQGLQFLFEYFSETQRNKGNFPGRFSGRQFSNSRSEMNVSTLELGDSALYLCASSLSGDEQYFGPGTRLTVT.

The genes are TRBV12-3 or TRBV12-4 and TRBJ2-1; TRBD1 is a possible D gene (7 bases). Trimming shortened V by 1 base and J by 13 bases, and 20 bases separated the two germline ends. The CDR3 is 15 residues long. The CDR3 spells CASSLGLGGQVIQFF. Written as DNA, the CDR3 is TGTGCCAGCAGTTTAGGGCTGGGAGGACAGGTGATCCAGTTCTTC.

This clonotype appeared a few times. V gene TRBV6-5 combines with J gene TRBJ2-5; D gene ambiguous. The V and J ends lost 5 bases and 0 bases respectively, with 10 bases between them. The CDR3 extends over 14 amino acids. In germline, CDR1 is MNHEY, CDR2 SVGAGI. The CDR3 loop reads CASSNRRNQETQYF. Written as DNA, the CDR3 is TGTGCCAGCAGTAATAGACGAAACCAAGAGACCCAGTACTTC.

The chain employs TRBV4-1 and TRBJ2-7, with D perhaps assigned TRBD1 or TRBD2 (6 bases each). The CDR3 extends over 17 amino acids. Germline assignment: CDR1 MGHRA and CDR2 YSYEKL. Trimming left V 0 bases short and J 2 bases short, with 17 bases between. The CDR3 sequence: CASSQDPRGEVPYEQYF. Written as DNA, the CDR3 is TGCGCCAGCAGCCAAGATCCGAGGGGGGAGGTACCCTACGAGCAGTACTTC.

V gene TRBV29-1 combines with J gene TRBJ2-3; 10 positions agree with TRBD2. Trimming removed 7 bases from V and 1 base from J; junction bases left unmatched: 2. This CDR3 comprises 13 residues. The germline V gene encodes CDR1 SQVTM and CDR2 ANQGSEA. CDR3 protein: CSGGTSGTDTQYF. The CDR3 region has the DNA TGCAGCGGTGGGACTAGCGGCACAGATACGCAGTATTTT.

This clonotype came up a few times. V and J are TRBV7-3 and TRBJ2-1, with TRBD2 matching 8 bases. Germline V gene lookup returns CDR1 SGHTA and CDR2 FQGTGA. The CDR3 covers 16 residues. Losses at the gene ends were 5 bases for V and 6 bases for J; bases not matched to a gene: 12. The CDR3 region has the DNA TGTGCCAGCAGCCCCGGGGGGACTAGAGGTTTCAATGAGCAGTTCTTC. Residues: CASSPGGTRGFNEQFF.

The chain employs TRBV7-9 and TRBJ1-1; maybe TRBD1 (5 bases). Between the trimmed V and J ends, which lost 6 bases and 6 bases, there was a span of 11 bases. CDR3 length equals 12 residues. CDR1 is SEHNR, CDR2 FQNEAQ, per germline (reference sequence). CDR3 region: CASRGQLSEAFF. The CDR3 DNA reads as TGTGCCAGCAGGGGGCAGTTGTCTGAAGCTTTCTTT. The variable domain in full, with the rest retrieved from reference TRBV7-9 and TRBJ1-1, is DTGVSQNPRHKITKRGQNVTFRCDPISEHNRLYWYRQTLGQGPEFLTYFQNEAQLEKSRLLSDRFSAERPKGSFSTLEIQRTEQGDSAMYLCASRGQLSEAFFGQGTRLTVV.

The rearrangement joins TRBV20-1 to TRBJ2-7; weak D call: TRBD2 (6 bases). The CDR3 extends over 15 amino acids. Trimming took off 3 bases at V and 2 bases at J, with 17 bases between the two ends. The germline V gene encodes CDR1 DFQATT and CDR2 SNEGSKA (reference sequence). The CDR3 region is CSASGRRGQTYEQYF. CDR3 nucleotides: TGCAGTGCTAGCGGCCGGAGGGGCCAAACCTACGAGCAGTACTTC.

The rearrangement uses TRBV15 and TRBJ1-5, with D perhaps matching TRBD1 (5 bases). Per the germline V gene, CDR1 is LNHNV and CDR2 is YYDKDF (reference sequence). The CDR3 is 17 residues long. V dropped 0 bases and J dropped 1 base, with 13 bases sitting between them. The CDR3 protein is CATSRDRSSGSNQPQHF. DNA for the CDR3: TGTGCCACCAGCAGAGATAGGAGTTCAGGGAGCAATCAGCCCCAGCATTTT.

J is TRBJ2-7 and V is TRBV6-1; no firm D call. V was clipped by 4 bases and J by 3 bases, with 10 bases between them. This CDR3 is 13 amino acids long. The V gene's germline CDR1 is MNHNS and CDR2 SASEGT. DNA of the CDR3: TGTGCCAGCAGTGTTAACCAATACTACGAGCAGTACTTC. Its translation: CASSVNQYYEQYF.

In DNA, the CDR3 is TGTGCCAGCGTACAGGGAACCTCCTATAATTCACCCCTCCACTTT. Translated: CASVQGTSYNSPLHF. This chain links TRBV12-3 or TRBV12-4 with TRBJ1-6; possible D gene TRBD1, 6 bases. The V end was cut by 8 bases, the J end by 0 bases, with 11 bases between. The CDR3 is 15 amino acids.

This clonotype was observed a handful of times. V usage is TRBV28 and J usage is TRBJ1-4; the D gene is possibly TRBD1 (6 bases). Germline-derived CDR1 and CDR2 are MDHEN and SYDVKM. V gave up 5 bases and J gave up 7 bases, with 17 bases separating them. The CDR3 has 15 residues. Here the CDR3 DNA reads TGTGCCAGCAGTCCACAGGGACTTGGCGGTGAAAAACTGTTTTTT. As protein: CASSPQGLGGEKLFF.

In its sample, this clonotype was seen a few times. The chain is built from TRBV7-8 and TRBJ2-5; TRBD1 matches at 7 bases. Unmatched junction bases numbered 5, after V lost 5 bases and J lost 11 bases. The CDR3 runs to 11 residues. Germline V lookup: CDR1 SGHVS, CDR2 FQNEAQ. In DNA, the CDR3 is TGTGCCAGCAGCCCTACAGGGGAGCAGTACTTC. Its protein product is CASSPTGEQYF.

There are a few counts of this clonotype. The chain uses TRBV5-1 and TRBJ2-1, with D unresolved. This CDR3 region has 15 residues. Trimming stripped 1 base from V and 9 bases from J, with 17 bases between. CDR1 SGHRS and CDR2 YFSETQ come from the germline V gene. CDR3 protein: CASSLLSLGPTEQFF. The CDR3 region has the DNA TGCGCCAGCAGCTTGTTGAGCCTAGGGCCAACTGAGCAGTTCTTC.

This chain connects TRBV27 to TRBJ2-7; possibly TRBD1 for D (5 bases). CDR3 length equals 14 residues. V was shortened by 4 bases and J by 4 bases, with 14 bases between the two germline ends. In germline, CDR1 is MNHEY, CDR2 SMNVEV (reference sequence). This CDR3 is CASSYKGFAYEQYF. For the CDR3, the DNA is TGTGCCAGCAGTTATAAGGGGTTTGCGTACGAGCAGTACTTC.

This sequence joins TRBV6-5 and TRBJ2-7; no clear D. The DNA end favors TRBJ2-5, so the J call may be wrong. CDR1 MNHEY and CDR2 SVGAGI come from the germline V gene. This CDR3 comprises 14 residues. CDR3 protein: CASSYGVEKETQYF. The CDR3 region has the DNA TGTGCCAGCAGTTACGGGGTAGAGAAAGAGACCCAGTACTTC.

This clonotype was detected only a few times. The chain carries TRBV4-1 and TRBJ1-2, with D possibly being TRBD1 (6 bases). CDR3 length: 19 residues. Trimming cost V 1 base and J 1 base, with 22 bases left between them. CDR1 is MGHRA and CDR2 is YSYEKL in the germline V gene. CDR3 sequence reads: CASSQVIRDTLRSNYGYTF. For the CDR3, the DNA is TGCGCCAGCAGCCAAGTAATTCGGGACACCTTAAGAAGTAACTATGGCTACACCTTC.

The chain couples TRBV11-2 to TRBJ2-7; maybe TRBD1 (6 bases). V lost 4 bases and J lost 7, with 20 bases in between. The CDR3 spans 15 residues. Germline values: CDR1 SGHAT, CDR2 FQNNGV. CDR3 sequence reads: CASSSSGTYYNEQYF. CDR3 bases: TGTGCCAGCAGCTCCTCCGGGACATATTACAATGAGCAGTACTTC.

The chain combines TRBV25-1 with TRBJ1-1; TRBD1 is a possible D gene (5 bases). Germline CDR1 and CDR2: MGHDK and SYGVNS. The CDR3 has 11 amino acids. Trimming cost V 4 bases and J 7 bases, with 7 bases left between them. The CDR3 loop is CASSGRDEAFF. DNA of the CDR3: TGTGCCAGCAGTGGCAGGGATGAAGCTTTCTTT.

V gene TRBV29-1 combines with J gene TRBJ1-2; no clear D. The length of the CDR3 is 13 residues. Germline CDR1 reads SQVTM; CDR2 reads ANQGSEA. The V end lost 4 bases, the J end lost 5 bases, and 14 bases lay between the germline ends. The CDR3, as DNA: TGCAGCGTTGTGGTGTGGGAGCCATATGGCTACACCTTC. Protein: CSVVVWEPYGYTF.

V gene TRBV7-3 combines with J gene TRBJ2-3; 8 nucleotides line up with TRBD1. J lost 2 bases, V lost 5 bases, and 9 bases had no gene match. This CDR3 has 16 amino acids. The germline gives CDR1 SGHTA, CDR2 FQGTGA. CDR3 amino acids: CASSLGQGLNTDTQYF. DNA of the CDR3: TGTGCCAGCAGCCTAGGACAGGGACTCAACACAGATACGCAGTATTTT.

This chain links TRBV7-9 with TRBJ2-5, with D maybe TRBD1 (5 bases). CDR1 and CDR2 from the germline V gene are SEHNR and FQNEAQ (reference sequence). CDR3 length: 14 residues. Trimming took 2 bases from V and 8 from J, leaving 15 bases between them. The CDR3 loop reads CASSLSKGKDTQYF. The CDR3 nucleotides are TGTGCCAGCAGCTTAAGTAAGGGGAAGGATACCCAGTACTTC.

This clonotype has only a few counts. The chain combines TRBV6-2 or TRBV6-3 with TRBJ1-5; D is undetermined. The CDR3 covers 13 residues. Between the trimmed V and J ends, which lost 2 bases and 4 bases, there was a span of 6 bases. Germline V gives CDR1 MNHEY, CDR2 SVGEGT. This CDR3 is CASSYEWNQPQHF. Here the CDR3 DNA reads TGTGCCAGCAGTTACGAATGGAATCAGCCCCAGCATTTT.